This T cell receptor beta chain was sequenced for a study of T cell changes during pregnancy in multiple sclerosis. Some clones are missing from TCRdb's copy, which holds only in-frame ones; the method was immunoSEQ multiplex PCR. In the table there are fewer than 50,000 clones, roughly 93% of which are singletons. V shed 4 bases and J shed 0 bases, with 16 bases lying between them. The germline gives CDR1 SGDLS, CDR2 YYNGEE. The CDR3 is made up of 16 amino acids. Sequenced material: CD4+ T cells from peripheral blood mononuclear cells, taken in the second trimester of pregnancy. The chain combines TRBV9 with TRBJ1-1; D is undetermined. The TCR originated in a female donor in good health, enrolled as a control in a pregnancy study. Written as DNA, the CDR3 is TGTGCCAGCAGCCCAGCGGGGTGGGGAGTGAACACTGAAGCTTTCTTT. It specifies CASSPAGWGVNTEAFF.